Only one count was recorded for the clone carrying this T cell receptor (beta chain). Authors' processing steps: Nucleated cell counts were estimated from reference gene primer amplification. Only in-frame clones appear in the TCRdb table, and some are missing; sequencing was by immunoSEQ multiplex PCR. From that table come the V and J calls and clone size; the DNA was used to work out D and trimming. Of 300,000 to 400,000 clones in the sample, 85% to 90% are singletons; the top ten hold about 7.3%. With V trimmed by 4 bases and J by 0 bases, 4 bases remained unmatched. The CDR3 has 15 amino acids. Germline V lookup: CDR1 SGHRS, CDR2 YFSETQ. This entry is derived from a study of blood T cell repertoires in COVID-19.

The TCR comes from a woman aged 70-85 years with COVID-19, enrolled during active disease. The chain combines TRBV5-1 with TRBJ1-3; 7 bases are a match to TRBD1. The sequenced sample consisted of peripheral blood. This CDR3 reads CASSAGQPSGNTIYF. The CDR3 DNA reads TGCGCCAGCAGCGCGGGACAGCCCTCTGGAAACACCATATATTTT.